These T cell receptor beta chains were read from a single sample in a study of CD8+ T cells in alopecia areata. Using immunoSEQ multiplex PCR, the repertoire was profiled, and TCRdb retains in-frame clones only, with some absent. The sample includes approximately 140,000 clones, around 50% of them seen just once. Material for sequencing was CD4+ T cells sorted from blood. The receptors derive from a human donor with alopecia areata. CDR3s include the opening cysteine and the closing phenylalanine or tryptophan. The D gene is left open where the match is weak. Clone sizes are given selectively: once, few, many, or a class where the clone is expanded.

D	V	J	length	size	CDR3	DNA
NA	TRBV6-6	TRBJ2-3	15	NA	CASSYSRGSTDTQYF	TGTGCCAGCAGTTACTCCCGAGGTAGCACAGATACGCAGTATTTT
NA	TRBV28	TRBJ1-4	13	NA	CASSTTENEKLFF	TGTGCCAGCAGCACGACAGAAAATGAAAAACTGTTTTTT
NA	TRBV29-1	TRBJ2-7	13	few	CSVGPRQTYEQYF	TGCAGCGTGGGCCCGAGGCAGACCTACGAGCAGTACTTC
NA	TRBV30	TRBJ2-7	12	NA	CAWSQGRYEQYF	TGTGCCTGGAGTCAAGGCCGCTACGAGCAGTACTTC
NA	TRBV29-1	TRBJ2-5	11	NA	CSGRDQETQYF	TGCAGCGGGAGGGACCAAGAGACCCAGTACTTC
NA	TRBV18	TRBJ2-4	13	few	CASSPPTRDIQYF	TGTGCCAGCTCACCACCCACCCGGGACATTCAGTACTTC
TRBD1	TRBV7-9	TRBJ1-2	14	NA	CASSSGQGAFGYTF	TGTGCCAGCAGCTCCGGACAGGGCGCTTTTGGCTACACCTTC
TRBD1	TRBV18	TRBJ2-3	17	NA	CASSPRTGPTSTDTQYF	TGTGCCAGCTCACCCCGGACAGGGCCAACCAGCACAGATACGCAGTATTTT
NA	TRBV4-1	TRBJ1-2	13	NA	CASRSAGRYGYTF	TGCGCCAGCAGATCCGCGGGAAGATATGGCTACACCTTC
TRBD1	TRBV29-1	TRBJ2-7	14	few	CSVESGDRGAEQYF	TGCAGCGTTGAATCCGGCGACAGGGGCGCAGAGCAGTACTTC
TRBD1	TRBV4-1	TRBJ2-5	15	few	CASSQAGTAQETQYF	TGCGCCAGCAGCCAGGCCGGGACAGCACAAGAGACCCAGTACTTC
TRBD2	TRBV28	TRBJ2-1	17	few	CASSTSSGGLQYNEQFF	TGTGCCAGCAGCACGTCTAGCGGCGGACTTCAATACAATGAGCAGTTCTTC
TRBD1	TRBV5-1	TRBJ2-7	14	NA	CASSLDRGAYEQYF	TGCGCCAGCAGCTTGGACAGGGGCGCCTACGAGCAGTACTTC
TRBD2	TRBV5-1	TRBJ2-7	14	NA	CASSVSGSTYEQYF	TGCGCCAGCAGCGTTAGCGGGAGTACCTACGAGCAGTACTTC
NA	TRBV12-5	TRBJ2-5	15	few	CASGLGQGTQETQYF	TGTGCTAGTGGTTTGGGCCAGGGGACGCAAGAGACCCAGTACTTC
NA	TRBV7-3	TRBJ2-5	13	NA	CATAPQGGETQYF	TGTGCCACGGCCCCTCAGGGCGGGGAGACCCAGTACTTC
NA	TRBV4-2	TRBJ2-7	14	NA	CASSSGTLRGEQYF	TGTGCCAGCAGCTCGGGTACGCTTCGCGGCGAGCAGTACTTC
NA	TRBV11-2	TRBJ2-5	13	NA	CASSFGGEETQYF	TGTGCCAGCAGCTTTGGCGGCGAAGAGACCCAGTACTTC
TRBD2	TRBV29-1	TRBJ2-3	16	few	CSVQTTSGSGTDTQYF	TGCAGCGTTCAAACTACTAGCGGGAGCGGCACAGATACGCAGTATTTT
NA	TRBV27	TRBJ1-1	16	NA	CASRTQGLDWGTEAFF	TGTGCCAGCAGGACCCAGGGGCTTGATTGGGGCACTGAAGCTTTCTTT
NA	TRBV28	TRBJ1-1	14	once	CASSFHSRNTEAFF	TGTGCCAGCAGTTTTCACTCCAGGAACACTGAAGCTTTCTTT
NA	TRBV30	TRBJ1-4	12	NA	CAWDRTNEKLFF	TGTGCCTGGGACAGAACTAATGAAAAACTGTTTTTT
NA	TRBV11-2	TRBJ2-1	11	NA	CASSVHDEQFF	TGTGCCAGCAGCGTGCACGATGAGCAGTTCTTC
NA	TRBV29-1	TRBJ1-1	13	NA	CSVRAVLYTEAFF	TGCAGCGTCAGAGCAGTCCTTTACACTGAAGCTTTCTTT
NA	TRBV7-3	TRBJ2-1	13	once	CASSLRNSGEQFF	TGTGCCAGCAGCTTACGAAACAGCGGTGAGCAGTTCTTC
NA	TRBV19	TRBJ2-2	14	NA	CASRGNANTGELFF	TGTGCCAGTAGGGGCAACGCGAACACCGGGGAGCTGTTTTTT
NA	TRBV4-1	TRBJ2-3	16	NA	CASSQDLSGGTDTQYF	TGTGCCAGCAGCCAAGATCTTAGCGGTGGCACAGATACGCAGTATTTT
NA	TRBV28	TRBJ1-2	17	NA	CASSLWSGQGFIYGYTF	TGTGCCAGCAGTTTATGGTCGGGCCAGGGGTTTATCTATGGCTACACCTTC
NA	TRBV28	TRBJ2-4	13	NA	CASSLGLKNIQYF	TGTGCCAGCAGTTTGGGGCTCAAAAACATTCAGTACTTC
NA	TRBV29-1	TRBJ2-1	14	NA	CSVRRNRLDNEQFF	TGCAGCGTTCGCCGAAACCGCCTCGACAATGAGCAGTTCTTC
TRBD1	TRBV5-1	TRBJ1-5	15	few	CASSIGQGLHQPQHF	TGCGCCAGCAGCATCGGACAGGGCTTGCATCAGCCCCAGCATTTT
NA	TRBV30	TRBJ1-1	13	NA	CACIGQANTEAFF	TGTGCCTGCATTGGCCAGGCGAACACTGAAGCTTTCTTT
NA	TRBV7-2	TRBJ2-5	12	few	CASSRYQGYQYF	TGTGCCAGCAGCCGATACCAGGGGTACCAGTACTTC
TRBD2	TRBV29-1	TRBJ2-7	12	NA	CSVGRGIEEQYF	TGCAGCGTTGGGCGGGGGATTGAGGAGCAGTACTTC
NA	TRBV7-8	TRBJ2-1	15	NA	CASSLMRGSYNEQFF	TGTGCCAGCAGCTTAATGCGAGGCTCCTACAATGAGCAGTTCTTC
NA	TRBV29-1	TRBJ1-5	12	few	CSVGEPGQPQHF	TGCAGCGTTGGGGAACCGGGTCAGCCCCAGCATTTT
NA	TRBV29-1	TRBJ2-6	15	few	CSVAQGLSGANVLTF	TGCAGCGTTGCCCAGGGACTCTCTGGGGCCAACGTCCTGACTTTC
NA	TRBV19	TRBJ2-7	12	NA	CASSIRGSEQYF	TGTGCCAGTAGTATCCGGGGCAGCGAGCAGTACTTC
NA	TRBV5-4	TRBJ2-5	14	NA	CASSLSQGRETQYF	TGTGCCAGCAGCTTGAGCCAGGGGAGAGAGACCCAGTACTTC
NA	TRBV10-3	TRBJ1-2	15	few	CAITGTTQANYGYTF	TGTGCCATCACCGGGACAACCCAAGCTAACTATGGCTACACCTTC
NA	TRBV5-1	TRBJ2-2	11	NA	CASSLSGELFF	TGCGCCAGCAGCTTGTCCGGGGAGCTGTTTTTT
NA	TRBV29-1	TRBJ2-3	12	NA	CSVVTSSDTQYF	TGCAGCGTGGTAACTTCTAGCGATACGCAGTATTTT
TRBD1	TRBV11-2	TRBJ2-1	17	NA	CASSARGDRGSYNEQFF	TGTGCCAGCAGCGCCCGGGGTGACAGGGGCTCCTACAATGAGCAGTTCTTC
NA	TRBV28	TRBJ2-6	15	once	CASSPGGSGANVLTF	TGTGCCAGCAGCCCCGGGGGCTCTGGGGCCAACGTCCTGACTTTC
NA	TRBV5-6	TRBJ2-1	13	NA	CASSPPGFDEQFF	TGTGCCAGCAGCCCTCCGGGCTTCGATGAGCAGTTCTTC
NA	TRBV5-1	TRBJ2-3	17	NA	CASSLAPSAGITDTQYF	TGCGCCAGCAGCTTGGCCCCGAGCGCGGGGATCACAGATACGCAGTATTTT
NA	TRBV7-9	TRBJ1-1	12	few	CASSQGNTEAFF	TGTGCCAGCAGTCAGGGGAACACTGAAGCTTTCTTT
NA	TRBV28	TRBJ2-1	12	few	CASSSVYNEQFF	TGTGCCAGCAGCTCGGTCTACAATGAGCAGTTCTTC
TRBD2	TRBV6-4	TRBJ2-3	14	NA	CASSESGITDTQYF	TGTGCCAGCAGTGAGAGCGGGATAACAGATACGCAGTATTTT
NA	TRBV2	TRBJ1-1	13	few	CASSVPDTHEAFF	TGTGCCAGCAGTGTCCCGGACACTCATGAAGCTTTCTTT
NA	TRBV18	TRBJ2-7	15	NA	CASSPPGQGGYEQYF	TGTGCCAGCTCACCACCTGGACAGGGAGGGTACGAGCAGTACTTC
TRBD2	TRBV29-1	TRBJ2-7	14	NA	CSVSGLAGSNEQYF	TGCAGCGTCTCGGGACTAGCGGGTTCCAACGAGCAGTACTTC
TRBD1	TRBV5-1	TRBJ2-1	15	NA	CASSPPGQSHNEQFF	TGCGCCAGCAGCCCTCCGGGACAGTCCCACAATGAGCAGTTCTTC
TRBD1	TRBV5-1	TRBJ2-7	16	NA	CASSLAPGQGTYEQYF	TGCGCCAGCAGCTTGGCTCCGGGACAGGGAACCTACGAGCAGTACTTC
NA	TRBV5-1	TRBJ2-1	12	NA	CASSSGSPKQFF	TGCGCCAGCAGCTCCGGGAGTCCAAAGCAGTTCTTC
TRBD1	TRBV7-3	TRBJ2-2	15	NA	CASSLTQGQNGELFF	TGTGCCAGCAGCTTAACGCAGGGACAGAACGGGGAGCTGTTTTTT
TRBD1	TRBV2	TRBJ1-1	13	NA	CASRPGQGPEAFF	TGTGCCAGCAGACCTGGACAGGGCCCTGAAGCTTTCTTT
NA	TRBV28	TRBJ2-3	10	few	CASSLDTQYF	TGTGCCAGCAGCCTAGATACGCAGTATTTT
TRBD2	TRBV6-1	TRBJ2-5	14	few	CASRRTSGQETQYF	TGTGCCAGCAGGAGGACTAGCGGCCAAGAGACCCAGTACTTC
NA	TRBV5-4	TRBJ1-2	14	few	CASSLDPANYGYTF	TGTGCCAGCAGCTTGGATCCGGCTAACTATGGCTACACCTTC